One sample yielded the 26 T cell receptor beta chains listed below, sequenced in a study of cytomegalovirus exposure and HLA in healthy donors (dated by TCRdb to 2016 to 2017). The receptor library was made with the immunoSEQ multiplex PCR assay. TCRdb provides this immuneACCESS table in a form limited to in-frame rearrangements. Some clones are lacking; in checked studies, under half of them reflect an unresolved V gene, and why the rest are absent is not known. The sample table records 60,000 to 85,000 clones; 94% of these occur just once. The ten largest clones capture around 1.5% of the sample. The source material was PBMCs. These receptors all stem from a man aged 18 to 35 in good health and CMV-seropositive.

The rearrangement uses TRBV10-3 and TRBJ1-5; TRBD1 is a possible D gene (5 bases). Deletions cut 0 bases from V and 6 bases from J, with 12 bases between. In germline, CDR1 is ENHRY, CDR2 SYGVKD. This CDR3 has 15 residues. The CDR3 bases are TGTGCCATCAGTGAGTCGGAAGGGGTTGGTCAGCCCCAGCATTTT. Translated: CAISESEGVGQPQHF.

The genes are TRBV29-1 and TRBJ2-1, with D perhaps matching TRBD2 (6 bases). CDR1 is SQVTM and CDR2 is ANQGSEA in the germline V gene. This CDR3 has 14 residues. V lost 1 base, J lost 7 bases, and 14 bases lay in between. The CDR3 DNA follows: TGCAGCGTTGAAGCCCCGACTAGAATAAATGAGCAGTTCTTC. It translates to CSVEAPTRINEQFF.

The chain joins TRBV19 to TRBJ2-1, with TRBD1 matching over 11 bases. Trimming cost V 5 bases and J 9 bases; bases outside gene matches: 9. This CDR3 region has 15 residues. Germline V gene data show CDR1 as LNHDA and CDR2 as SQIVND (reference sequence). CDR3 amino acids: CASSSRTGGSSEQFF. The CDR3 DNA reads TGTGCCAGTAGTTCCCGGACAGGGGGCTCGAGTGAGCAGTTCTTC. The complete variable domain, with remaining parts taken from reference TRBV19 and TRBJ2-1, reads DGGITQSPKYLFRKEGQNVTLSCEQNLNHDAMYWYRQDPGQGLRLIYYSQIVNDFQKGDIAEGYSVSREKKESFPLTVTSAQKNPTAFYLCASSSRTGGSSEQFFGPGTRLTVL.

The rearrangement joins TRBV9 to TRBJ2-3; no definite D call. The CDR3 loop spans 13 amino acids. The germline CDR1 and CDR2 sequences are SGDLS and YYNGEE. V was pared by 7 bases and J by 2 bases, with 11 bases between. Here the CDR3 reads CASSTLNTDTQYF. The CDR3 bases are TGTGCCAGCTCCACACTAAACACAGATACGCAGTATTTT.

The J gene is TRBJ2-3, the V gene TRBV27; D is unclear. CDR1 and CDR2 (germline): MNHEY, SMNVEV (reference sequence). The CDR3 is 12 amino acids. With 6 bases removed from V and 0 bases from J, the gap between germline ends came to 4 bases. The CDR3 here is CASSPSTDTQYF. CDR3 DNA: TGTGCCAGCAGCCCTAGCACAGATACGCAGTATTTT.

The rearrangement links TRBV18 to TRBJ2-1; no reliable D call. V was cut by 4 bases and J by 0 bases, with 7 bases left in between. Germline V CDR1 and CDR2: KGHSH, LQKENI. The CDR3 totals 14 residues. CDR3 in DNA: TGTGCCAGCTCACGAGACAACTCCTACAATGAGCAGTTCTTC. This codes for CASSRDNSYNEQFF.

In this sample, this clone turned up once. For the CDR3, the DNA is TGTGCCAGCAGCCCCCGGGACAGGGCATCCTACGAGCAGTACTTC. Translation gives CASSPRDRASYEQYF. The rearrangement uses TRBV7-9 and TRBJ2-7; 9 bases map to TRBD1. V shed 5 bases and J 1 base; nucleotides not matched to a gene: 6. The CDR3 length is 15 residues. Germline V gene data show CDR1 as SEHNR and CDR2 as FQNEAQ (reference sequence).

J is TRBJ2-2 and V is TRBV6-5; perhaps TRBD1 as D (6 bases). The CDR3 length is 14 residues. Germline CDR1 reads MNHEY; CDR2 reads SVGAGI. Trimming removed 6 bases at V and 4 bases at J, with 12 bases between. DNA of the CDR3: TGTGCCAGCAGGTCCGGGACAACCACCGGGGAGCTGTTTTTT. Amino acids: CASRSGTTTGELFF.

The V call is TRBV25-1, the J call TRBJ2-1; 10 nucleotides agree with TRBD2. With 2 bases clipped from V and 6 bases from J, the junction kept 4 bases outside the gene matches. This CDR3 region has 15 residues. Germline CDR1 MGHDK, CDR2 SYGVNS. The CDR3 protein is CASSESGREANEQFF. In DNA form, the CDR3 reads TGTGCCAGCAGTGAAAGCGGGAGGGAAGCCAATGAGCAGTTCTTC.

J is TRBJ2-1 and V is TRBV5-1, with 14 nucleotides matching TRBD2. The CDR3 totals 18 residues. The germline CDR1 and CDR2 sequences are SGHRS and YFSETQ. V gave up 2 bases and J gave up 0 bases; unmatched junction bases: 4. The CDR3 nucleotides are TGCGCCAGCAGCTTCAGACTAGCGGGAGGGAGCTCCTACAATGAGCAGTTCTTC. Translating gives CASSFRLAGGSSYNEQFF.

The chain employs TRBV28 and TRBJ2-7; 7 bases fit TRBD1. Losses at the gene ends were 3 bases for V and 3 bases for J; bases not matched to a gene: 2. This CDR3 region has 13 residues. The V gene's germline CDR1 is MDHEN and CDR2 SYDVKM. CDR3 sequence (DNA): TGTGCCAGCAGTTTGAGACAGGGCTACGAGCAGTACTTC. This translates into CASSLRQGYEQYF. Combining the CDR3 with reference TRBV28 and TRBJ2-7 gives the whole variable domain DVKVTQSSRYLVKRTGEKVFLECVQDMDHENMFWYRQDPGLGLRLIYFSYDVKMKEKGDIPEGYSVSREKKERFSLILESASTNQTSMYLCASSLRQGYEQYFGPGTRLTVT.

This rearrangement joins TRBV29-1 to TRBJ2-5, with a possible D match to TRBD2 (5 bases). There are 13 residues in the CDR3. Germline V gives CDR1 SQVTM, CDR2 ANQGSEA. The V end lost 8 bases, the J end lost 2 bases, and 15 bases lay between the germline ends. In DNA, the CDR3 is TGCAGCCCCTCCCCGGGGATTCAAGAGACCCAGTACTTC. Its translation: CSPSPGIQETQYF.

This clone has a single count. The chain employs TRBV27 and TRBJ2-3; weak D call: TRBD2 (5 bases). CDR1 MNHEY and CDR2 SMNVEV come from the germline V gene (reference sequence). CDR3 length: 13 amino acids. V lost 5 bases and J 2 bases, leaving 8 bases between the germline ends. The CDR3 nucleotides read TGTGCCAGCAGTCGGACTTTCACAGATACGCAGTATTTT. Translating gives CASSRTFTDTQYF.

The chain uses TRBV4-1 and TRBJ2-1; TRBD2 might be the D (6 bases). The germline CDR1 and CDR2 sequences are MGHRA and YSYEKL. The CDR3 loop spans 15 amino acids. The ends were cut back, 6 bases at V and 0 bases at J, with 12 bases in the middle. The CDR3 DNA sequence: TGCGCCAGCAGACAATGGAGGGGCTCCTACAATGAGCAGTTCTTC. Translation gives CASRQWRGSYNEQFF.

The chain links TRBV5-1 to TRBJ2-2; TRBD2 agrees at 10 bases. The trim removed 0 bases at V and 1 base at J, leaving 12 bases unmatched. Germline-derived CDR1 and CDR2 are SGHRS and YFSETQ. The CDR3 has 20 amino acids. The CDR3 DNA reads TGCGCCAGCAGCTTGGGGACTAGCGGACCCCCACGAATGAACACCGGGGAGCTGTTTTTT. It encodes CASSLGTSGPPRMNTGELFF.

Here the CDR3 DNA reads TGTGCCAGCTCACCGGACAGGCTCTACGAGCAGTACTTC. Amino acids: CASSPDRLYEQYF. The chain is built from TRBV18 and TRBJ2-7; 7 positions agree with TRBD1. The V and J ends lost 3 bases and 3 bases, in that order; junction bases with no gene match: 2. This CDR3 has 13 residues. The germline V gene has CDR1 KGHSH and CDR2 LQKENI.

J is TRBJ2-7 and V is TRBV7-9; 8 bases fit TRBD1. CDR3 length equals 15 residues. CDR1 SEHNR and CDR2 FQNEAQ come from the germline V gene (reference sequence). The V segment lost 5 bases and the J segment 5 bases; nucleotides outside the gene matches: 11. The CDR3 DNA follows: TGTGCCAGCAGCCTGACCGACAGGGGTCGTCACGAGCAGTACTTC. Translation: CASSLTDRGRHEQYF.

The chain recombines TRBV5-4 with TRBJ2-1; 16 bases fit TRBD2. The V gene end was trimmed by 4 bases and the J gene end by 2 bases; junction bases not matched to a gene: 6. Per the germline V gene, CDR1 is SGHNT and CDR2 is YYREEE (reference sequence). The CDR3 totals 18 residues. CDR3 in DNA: TGTGCCAGCAGCGGGGGACTAGCGGGAGGGCCTGCCTACAATGAGCAGTTCTTC. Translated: CASSGGLAGGPAYNEQFF.

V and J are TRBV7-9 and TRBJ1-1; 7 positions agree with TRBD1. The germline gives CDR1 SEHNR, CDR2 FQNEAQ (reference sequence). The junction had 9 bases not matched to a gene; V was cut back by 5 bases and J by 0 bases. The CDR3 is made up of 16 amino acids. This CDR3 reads CASSPRQGSMNTEAFF. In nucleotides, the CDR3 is TGTGCCAGCAGCCCCCGACAGGGTAGTATGAACACTGAAGCTTTCTTT.

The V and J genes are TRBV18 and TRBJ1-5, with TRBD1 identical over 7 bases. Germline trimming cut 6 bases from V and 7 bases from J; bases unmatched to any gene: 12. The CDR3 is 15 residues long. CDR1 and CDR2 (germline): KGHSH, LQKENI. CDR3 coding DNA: TGTGCCAGCTCTCCGACAGGGAATCCTTCCCAGCCCCAGCATTTT. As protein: CASSPTGNPSQPQHF.

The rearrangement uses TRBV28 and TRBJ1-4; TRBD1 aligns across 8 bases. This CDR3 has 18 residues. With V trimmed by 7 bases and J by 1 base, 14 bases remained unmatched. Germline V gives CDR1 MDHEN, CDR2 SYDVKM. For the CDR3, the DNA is TGTGCCAGCACCCCTTGGGGTCAGGGGGCGGGAACTAATGAAAAACTGTTTTTT. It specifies CASTPWGQGAGTNEKLFF.

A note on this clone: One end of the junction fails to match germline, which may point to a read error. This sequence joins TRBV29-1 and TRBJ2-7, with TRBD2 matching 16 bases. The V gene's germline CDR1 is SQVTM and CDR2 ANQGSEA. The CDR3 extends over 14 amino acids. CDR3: CSVEDSGTSGRVQF. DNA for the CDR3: TGCAGCGTTGAAGACTCCGGGACTAGCGGGAGGGTTCAGTTC.

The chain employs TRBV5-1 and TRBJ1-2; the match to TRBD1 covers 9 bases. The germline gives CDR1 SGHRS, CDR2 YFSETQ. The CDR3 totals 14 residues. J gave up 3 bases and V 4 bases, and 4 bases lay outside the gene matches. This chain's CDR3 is CASSKTGGDYGYTF. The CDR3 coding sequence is TGCGCCAGCAGCAAAACAGGGGGCGACTATGGCTACACCTTC.

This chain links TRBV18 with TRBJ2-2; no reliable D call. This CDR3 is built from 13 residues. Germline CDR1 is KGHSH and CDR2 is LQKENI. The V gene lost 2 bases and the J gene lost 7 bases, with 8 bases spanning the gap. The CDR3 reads CASSPYPGGELFF. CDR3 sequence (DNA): TGTGCCAGCTCACCATATCCGGGCGGGGAGCTGTTTTTT.

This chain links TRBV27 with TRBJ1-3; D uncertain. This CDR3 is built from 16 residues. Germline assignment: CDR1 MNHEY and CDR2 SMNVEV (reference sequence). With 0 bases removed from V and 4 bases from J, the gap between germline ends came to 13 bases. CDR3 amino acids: CASSLSAELRGNTIYF. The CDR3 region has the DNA TGTGCCAGCAGTTTATCGGCCGAGCTCAGGGGAAACACCATATATTTT.

CDR3 residues: CASSGQGGPNVLTF. The CDR3 DNA reads TGTGCCAGCAGTGGACAGGGCGGACCCAACGTCCTGACTTTC. The J gene is TRBJ2-6, the V gene TRBV7-9; 8 bases map to TRBD1. CDR1 is SEHNR, CDR2 FQNEAQ, per germline (reference sequence). J gave up 8 bases and V 6 bases, and 6 bases lay outside the gene matches. The CDR3 spans 14 residues.